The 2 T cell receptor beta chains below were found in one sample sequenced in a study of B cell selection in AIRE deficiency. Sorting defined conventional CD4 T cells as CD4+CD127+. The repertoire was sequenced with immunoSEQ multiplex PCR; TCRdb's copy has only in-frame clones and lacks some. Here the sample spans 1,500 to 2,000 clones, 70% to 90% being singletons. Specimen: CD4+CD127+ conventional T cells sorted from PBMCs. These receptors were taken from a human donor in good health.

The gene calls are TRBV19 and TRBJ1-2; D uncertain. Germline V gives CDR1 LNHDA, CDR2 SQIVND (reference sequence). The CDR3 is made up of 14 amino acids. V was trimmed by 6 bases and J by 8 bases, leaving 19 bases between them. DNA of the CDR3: TGTGCCAGTAGCCAAGGACGGCTCCCCCTGGGCTACACCTTC. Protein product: CASSQGRLPLGYTF.

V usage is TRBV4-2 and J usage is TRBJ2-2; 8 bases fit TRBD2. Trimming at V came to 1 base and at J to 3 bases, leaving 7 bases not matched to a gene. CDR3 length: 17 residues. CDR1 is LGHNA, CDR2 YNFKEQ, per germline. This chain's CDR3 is CASSQGVAGIDTGELFF. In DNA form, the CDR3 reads TGTGCCAGCAGCCAAGGGGTAGCGGGGATTGACACCGGGGAGCTGTTTTTT.